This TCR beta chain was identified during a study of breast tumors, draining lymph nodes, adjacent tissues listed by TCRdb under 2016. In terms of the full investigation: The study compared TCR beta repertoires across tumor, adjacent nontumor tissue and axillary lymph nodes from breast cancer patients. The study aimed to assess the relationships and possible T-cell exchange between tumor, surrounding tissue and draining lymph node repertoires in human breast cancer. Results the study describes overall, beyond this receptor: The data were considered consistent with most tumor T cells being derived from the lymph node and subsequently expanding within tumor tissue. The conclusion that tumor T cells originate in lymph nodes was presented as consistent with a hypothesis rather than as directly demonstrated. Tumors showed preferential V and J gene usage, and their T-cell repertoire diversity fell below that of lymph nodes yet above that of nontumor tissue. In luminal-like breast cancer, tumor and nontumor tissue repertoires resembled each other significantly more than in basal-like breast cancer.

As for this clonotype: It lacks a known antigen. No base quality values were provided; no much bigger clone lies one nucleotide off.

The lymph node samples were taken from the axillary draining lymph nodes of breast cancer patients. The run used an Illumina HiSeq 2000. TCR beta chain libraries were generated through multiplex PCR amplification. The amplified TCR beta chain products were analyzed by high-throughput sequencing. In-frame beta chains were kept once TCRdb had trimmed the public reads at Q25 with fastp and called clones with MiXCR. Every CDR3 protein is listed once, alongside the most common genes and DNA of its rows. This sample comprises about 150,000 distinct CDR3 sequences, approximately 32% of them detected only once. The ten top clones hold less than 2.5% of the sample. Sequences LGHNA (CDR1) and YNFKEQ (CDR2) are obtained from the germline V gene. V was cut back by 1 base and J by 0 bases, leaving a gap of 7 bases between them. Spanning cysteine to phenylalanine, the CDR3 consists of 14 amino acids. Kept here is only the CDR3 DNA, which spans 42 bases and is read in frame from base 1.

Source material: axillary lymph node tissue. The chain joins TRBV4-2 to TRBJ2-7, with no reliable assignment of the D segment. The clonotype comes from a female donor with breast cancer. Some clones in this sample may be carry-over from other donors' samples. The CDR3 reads CASSQGRSSYEQYF. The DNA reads TGTGCCAGCAGCCAAGGAAGATCCTCCTACGAGCAGTACTTC.